The clone carrying this TCR beta chain has just a few counts. As yet, its antigen is unknown. The data belong to a study of T-cell reconstitution after alpha-beta-depleted transplantation in children. Study-wide points: At one year after transplant, newly produced T cells mostly accounted for T-cell counts and diversity. Several hundred expanded graft clones reportedly supplied alpha-beta T cells about two months after transplant. After transplant, high TCRbeta diversity at day 60 in some patients arose from surviving recipient T cells and thymic progenitors.

The CDR3 is 12 amino acids. The V and J ends lost 5 bases and 7 bases respectively, with 12 bases between them. Molecular barcoding with unique molecular identifiers was used for the TCRbeta library. Each CDR3 protein is one row after TCRdb ran MiXCR on the PCR reads. The data contain about 980,000 distinct CDR3 sequences, roughly 29% of them singletons. V is TRBV12-3 or TRBV12-4 and J is TRBJ2-7; no reliable D call. This specimen consisted of PBMCs, mostly from graft donor cells, obtained 360 days after TCRalphabeta/CD19-depleted stem cell transplant. The TCR was taken from a boy under three years old who had a stem cell transplant for SCID, so the T cells may come from the graft donor. The DNA for the CDR3 is TGTGCCAGCAGTCGACAACTTACAGAGCAGTACTTC. It translates to CASSRQLTEQYF.